This entry concerns a single TCR beta chain. Its antigen is unknown. V lost 0 bases and J 5 bases, leaving 14 bases between the germline ends. The germline V gene has CDR1 KGHSH and CDR2 LQKENI. The CDR3 is 16 amino acids. The data were taken from a study of OX40 agonist ivuxolimab in advanced cancers. Overall study context: The patients' treatment was ivuxolimab, an agonistic anti-OX40 (CD134) antibody. Three patients got partial responses; one had hepatocellular carcinoma and two had cutaneous melanoma. Study results and limitations: At doses 0.1 to 3.0 mg/kg, CD4+ and CD8+ clones expanded.

Clones were read by immunoSEQ multiplex PCR, and TCRdb kept only the in-frame ones, dropping some. The profile shows tens of thousands of clones, approximately 70% of them singletons. Sequenced here: CD4+ or CD8+ T cells sorted from blood, sampled in a trial of the OX40 agonist ivuxolimab. This rearrangement joins TRBV18 to TRBJ2-1; D unclear. This receptor was taken from an adult with an advanced solid tumor such as melanoma, head and neck, liver or kidney cancer. CDR3 residues: CASSPPERVWDNEQFF. CDR3 nucleotides: TGTGCCAGCTCACCACCGGAAAGGGTTTGGGACAATGAGCAGTTCTTC.